The 26 T cell receptor beta chains reported below all come from one sample, sequenced in a study of T cell repertoires in cytomegalovirus infection. Antigens for these TCRs are unknown. Each CDR3 protein gets one entry after TCRdb re-called the reads with MiXCR. This sample has around 900,000 distinct CDR3 sequences, with roughly 30% found just once. Here the sequenced sample was cultured CD8+ T cells from PBMCs, taken from culture after CMV antigen stimulation. These receptors were taken from a human donor in good health (CMV status not recorded). Some clones in this sample may be carry-over from other donors' samples.

The chain uses TRBV28 and TRBJ2-7; weak D call: TRBD1 (5 bases). Trimming took 5 bases from V and 1 from J, leaving 18 bases between them. Germline CDR1 is MDHEN and CDR2 is SYDVKM. CDR3 length: 16 residues. CDR3 sequence (DNA): TGTGCCAGCAGTCCCTCGGACATGTTGGTTTCCTACGAGCAGTACGTC. Translating it yields CASSPSDMLVSYEQYV.

V and J are TRBV5-5 and TRBJ2-3; a weak D match, TRBD2 (5 bases). V shed 6 bases and J shed 5 bases, with 19 bases lying between them. Germline CDR1 SGHKS, CDR2 YYEKEE (reference sequence). The CDR3 extends over 15 amino acids. Here the CDR3 reads CASNPRGSGRDTQYF. The CDR3 coding sequence is TGTGCCAGCAACCCCCGAGGAAGCGGAAGAGATACGCAGTATTTT. The whole variable domain, filled in from reference TRBV5-5 and TRBJ2-3, reads DAGVTQSPTHLIKTRGQQVTLRCSPISGHKSVSWYQQVLGQGPQFIFQYYEKEERGRGNFPDRFSARQFPNYSSELNVNALLLGDSALYLCASNPRGSGRDTQYFGPGTRLTVL.

This clonotype occurred a few times. A read error may produce the germline difference seen at one junction end. The gene calls are TRBV7-6 and TRBJ1-1; unclear D gene. The V gene's germline CDR1 is SGHVS and CDR2 FNYEAQ. The CDR3 length is 15 residues. CDR3 in DNA: TGTGCCAGCAGCTTAGTTCCCAGCCGGAACACTGATGCTTTCTTT. Amino acids: CASSLVPSRNTDAFF.

The chain combines TRBV27 with TRBJ2-1; D gene unclear. This CDR3 is 14 amino acids long. Germline CDR1 reads MNHEY; CDR2 reads SMNVEV (reference sequence). Trimming pared 7 bases from V and 3 bases from J, leaving 13 bases between. The CDR3 region has the DNA TGTGCCAGCACCTCCCGTTCGGGCTACAATGAGCAGTTCTTC. This sequence encodes CASTSRSGYNEQFF.

This clonotype has ten or more counts. The chain employs TRBV7-8 and TRBJ1-1, with D possibly being TRBD1 (5 bases). V was trimmed by 6 bases and J by 3 bases, leaving 23 bases between them. Germline V gene sequence: CDR1 SGHVS, CDR2 FQNEAQ. This CDR3 is 17 amino acids long. CDR3 sequence: CASSKLAGQGQDTEAFF. The CDR3, as DNA: TGTGCCAGCAGTAAGCTAGCAGGCCAGGGCCAGGACACTGAAGCTTTCTTT.

This clonotype was seen at least ten times. The chain links TRBV7-9 to TRBJ1-2; 7 nucleotides align to TRBD1. The CDR3 length is 14 residues. CDR1 and CDR2 (germline): SEHNR, FQNEAQ (reference sequence). V lost 1 base, J lost 4 bases, and 3 bases stayed unmatched. The CDR3 is CASSLVGQLYGYTF. CDR3 DNA sequence: TGTGCCAGCAGCTTAGTGGGACAGCTCTATGGCTACACCTTC.

The table lists this clonotype with a few counts. The V and J genes are TRBV12-3 or TRBV12-4 and TRBJ2-3; D remains ambiguous. Trimming shortened V by 3 bases and J by 2 bases, and 15 bases separated the two germline ends. The length of the CDR3 is 16 residues. CDR3 bases: TGTGCCAGCAGTTTTGGAGTAGGGTGGACCACAGATACGCAGTATTTT. This translates into CASSFGVGWTTDTQYF.

This clonotype was seen more than once but under ten times. This chain connects TRBV19 to TRBJ2-3, with 10 bases fitting TRBD2. CDR3 length: 18 amino acids. Germline CDR1 and CDR2: LNHDA and SQIVND (reference sequence). With V trimmed by 7 bases and J by 3 bases, 16 bases remained unmatched. CDR3 DNA sequence: TGTGCCAGTACCACCGCGGGGGGACTAGCGAGTTGGACAGATACGCAGTATTTT. Its protein product is CASTTAGGLASWTDTQYF.

This clonotype was found many times. This rearrangement joins TRBV6-1 to TRBJ1-1; a weak D match, TRBD1 (5 bases). CDR1 and CDR2 from the germline V gene are MNHNS and SASEGT. Trimming pared 7 bases from V and 2 bases from J, leaving 20 bases between. This CDR3 region has 16 residues. DNA of the CDR3: TGTGCCAGCACCATCCGGGACCGCTCGCGTAACACTGAAGCTTTCTTT. It yields the protein CASTIRDRSRNTEAFF.

This clonotype has at least ten counts. V and J are TRBV6-5 and TRBJ2-2, with unresolved D. This CDR3 region has 17 residues. Trimming removed 0 bases at V and 4 bases at J, with 15 bases between. CDR1 MNHEY and CDR2 SVGAGI come from the germline V gene. The CDR3 loop reads CASSYSLTGPFTGELFF. Written as DNA, the CDR3 is TGTGCCAGCAGTTACTCGCTCACCGGACCCTTCACCGGGGAGCTGTTTTTT.

The V gene is TRBV15, the J gene TRBJ2-4; unclear D gene. Germline V gene lookup returns CDR1 LNHNV and CDR2 YYDKDF (reference sequence). Trimming removed 3 bases from V and 3 bases from J, with 18 bases in between. The CDR3 has 17 residues. The DNA of the CDR3 is TGTGCCACCAGCAGCCCCCTTACCGACCTTAGCAAAAACATTCAGTACTTC. Its protein product is CATSSPLTDLSKNIQYF.

V gene TRBV3-1 combines with J gene TRBJ2-5; D is perhaps TRBD2 (6 bases). Trimming shortened V by 4 bases and J by 5 bases, and 17 bases separated the two germline ends. CDR3 size: 15 residues. Germline loops: CDR1 LGHDT, CDR2 YNNKEL (reference sequence). DNA of the CDR3: TGTGCCAGCAGCCCCCGGGACTGGGGGAGGGAGACCCAGTACTTC. It specifies CASSPRDWGRETQYF.

This clonotype was recorded at least ten times. The V call is TRBV7-2, the J call TRBJ1-1; D unclear. The germline CDR1 and CDR2 sequences are SGHTA and FQGNSA. The CDR3 runs 14 residues. V was cut by 2 bases and J by 1 base, with 8 bases left in between. The CDR3 loop reads CASSLTNGNTEAFF. Here the CDR3 DNA reads TGTGCCAGCAGCTTAACGAACGGGAACACTGAAGCTTTCTTT.

Here the CDR3 reads CASSPQGDRVDEQYF. The CDR3 DNA is TGTGCCAGTAGTCCTCAGGGGGATCGTGTCGACGAGCAGTACTTC. V is TRBV19 and J is TRBJ2-7; 7 bases line up with TRBD1. Germline V CDR1 and CDR2: LNHDA, SQIVND (reference sequence). Trimming at V came to 5 bases and at J to 5 bases, leaving 12 bases not matched to a gene. The CDR3 is 15 residues long.

The V call is TRBV7-6, the J call TRBJ2-1; the D gene is possibly TRBD2 (6 bases). The germline CDR1 and CDR2 sequences are SGHVS and FNYEAQ. The CDR3 is made up of 11 amino acids. The V gene lost 9 bases and the J gene lost 6 bases, with 9 bases spanning the gap. The CDR3 here is CASAGSNEQFF. CDR3 nucleotide sequence: TGTGCCAGTGCGGGATCCAATGAGCAGTTCTTC. Variable domain in full (rest from reference TRBV7-6 and TRBJ2-1): GAGVSQSPRYKVTKRGQDVALRCDPISGHVSLYWYRQALGQGPEFLTYFNYEAQQDKSGLPNDRFSAERPEGSISTLTIQRTEQRDSAMYRCASAGSNEQFFGPGTRLTVL.

Points on this clonotype: One end of the junction is discordant with germline, which a read error may explain. This chain links TRBV4-3 with TRBJ2-1, with 7 bases lining up with TRBD1. The germline V gene encodes CDR1 LGHNA and CDR2 YSLEER. The length of the CDR3 is 15 residues. CDR3 protein: CANSQGTDSYNEQFF. The CDR3 DNA sequence: TGCGCCAACAGCCAGGGGACAGATTCCTACAATGAGCAGTTCTTC.

This clonotype was counted only a few times. The chain employs TRBV6-6 and TRBJ1-2; 8 positions match TRBD1. V shed 0 bases, J shed 4 bases, and the junction held 7 bases outside the gene matches. Germline lookup yields CDR1 MNHNY and CDR2 SVGAGI (reference sequence). CDR3 size: 16 residues. The CDR3 here is CASSYSPTGGPYGYTF. The CDR3 coding sequence is TGTGCCAGCAGTTACTCACCCACAGGGGGTCCCTATGGCTACACCTTC.

This chain joins TRBV6-5 and TRBJ2-5; D perhaps matches TRBD2 (5 bases). Trimming shortened V by 10 bases and J by 5 bases, and 35 bases separated the two germline ends. The germline V gene encodes CDR1 MNHEY and CDR2 SVGAGI. There are 19 residues in the CDR3. Here the CDR3 DNA reads TGTGCCAACAAAACACCCTCCCCGGACTCCGCCACCTACGGGGAGACCCAGTACTTC. Translation gives CANKTPSPDSATYGETQYF.

The chain employs TRBV7-9 and TRBJ1-2; no definite D call. V was cut by 1 base and J by 6 bases, with 9 bases left in between. Germline V gives CDR1 SEHNR, CDR2 FQNEAQ (reference sequence). CDR3 length: 13 amino acids. Written as DNA, the CDR3 is TGTGCCAGCAGCTTAGATGAGTTGGATGGCTACACCTTC. It encodes CASSLDELDGYTF.

This sequence joins TRBV7-2 and TRBJ2-1; TRBD1 matches 10 bases. The CDR3 sequence is 20 residues long. Trimming at V came to 1 base and at J to 1 base, leaving 13 bases not matched to a gene. The germline V gene encodes CDR1 SGHTA and CDR2 FQGNSA. The CDR3 is CASSLEGTGVIFGSYNEQFF. DNA for the CDR3: TGTGCCAGCAGCTTAGAGGGGACAGGGGTAATTTTCGGTTCCTACAATGAGCAGTTCTTC.

This chain joins TRBV6-6 and TRBJ2-7, with TRBD1 matching over 7 bases. This CDR3 comprises 14 residues. Per germline, CDR1 MNHNY and CDR2 SVGAGI (reference sequence). V shed 6 bases and J 3 bases; nucleotides not matched to a gene: 8. DNA for the CDR3: TGTGCCAGCAGCCTCGGGACAGTAAACTACGAGCAGTACGTC. It is translated as CASSLGTVNYEQYV.

The J gene is TRBJ1-1, the V gene TRBV7-8, with a tentative D call TRBD1 (5 bases). V lost 2 bases, J lost 7 bases, and 8 bases lay in between. CDR1 and CDR2 (germline): SGHVS, FQNEAQ. This CDR3 is 12 amino acids long. CDR3 sequence reads: CASSLRGLEAFF. In nucleotides, the CDR3 is TGTGCCAGCAGCTTACGGGGCCTTGAAGCTTTCTTT. The complete variable domain, with remaining parts taken from reference TRBV7-8 and TRBJ1-1, reads GAGVSQSPRYKVAKRGQDVALRCDPISGHVSLFWYQQALGQGPEFLTYFQNEAQLDKSGLPSDRFFAERPEGSVSTLKIQRTQQEDSAVYLCASSLRGLEAFFGQGTRLTVV.

This clonotype came up many times. The V call is TRBV7-8, the J call TRBJ2-1; D gene uncertain. Trimming removed 5 bases from V and 0 bases from J, with 11 bases in between. The germline V gene encodes CDR1 SGHVS and CDR2 FQNEAQ. The CDR3 has 15 amino acids. In DNA, the CDR3 is TGTGCCAGCAGCGGTCGACTCGACTCCTACAATGAGCAGTTCTTC. This sequence encodes CASSGRLDSYNEQFF.

This sequence joins TRBV25-1 and TRBJ2-1; 8 bases agree with TRBD2. The germline CDR1 and CDR2 sequences are MGHDK and SYGVNS. The CDR3 runs to 19 residues. V lost 0 bases to trimming and J lost 2 bases; unmatched junction nucleotides: 12. The CDR3 spells CASSEYTGGGLFPYNEQFF. As DNA, the CDR3 is TGTGCCAGCAGTGAATATACGGGGGGGGGCCTCTTTCCCTACAATGAGCAGTTCTTC.

This chain uses TRBV10-3 with TRBJ1-2; weak D call: TRBD1 (5 bases). V lost 8 bases and J lost 1, with 17 bases in between. Germline V gene sequence: CDR1 ENHRY, CDR2 SYGVKD. There are 15 residues in the CDR3. The CDR3 bases are TGTGCCATCGGGGGAGGGGAAAAGATTAACTATGGCTACACCTTC. It codes for CAIGGGEKINYGYTF.

Notes on this clonotype: Possible read error: a much larger clone is one base away. This chain uses TRBV7-6 with TRBJ1-1; D is unresolved. This CDR3 comprises 12 residues. Per the germline V gene, CDR1 is SGHVS and CDR2 is FNYEAQ. CDR3 bases: TGTGCCAGCAGCCCTCAAGGCGAGGAAGCTCTCTTT. Translating it yields CASSPQGEEALF. Full variable domain (rest looked up from reference TRBV7-6 and TRBJ1-1): GAGVSQSPRYKVTKRGQDVALRCDPISGHVSLYWYRQALGQGPEFLTYFNYEAQQDKSGLPNDRFSAERPEGSISTLTIQRTEQRDSAMYRCASSPQGEEALFGQGTRLTVV.